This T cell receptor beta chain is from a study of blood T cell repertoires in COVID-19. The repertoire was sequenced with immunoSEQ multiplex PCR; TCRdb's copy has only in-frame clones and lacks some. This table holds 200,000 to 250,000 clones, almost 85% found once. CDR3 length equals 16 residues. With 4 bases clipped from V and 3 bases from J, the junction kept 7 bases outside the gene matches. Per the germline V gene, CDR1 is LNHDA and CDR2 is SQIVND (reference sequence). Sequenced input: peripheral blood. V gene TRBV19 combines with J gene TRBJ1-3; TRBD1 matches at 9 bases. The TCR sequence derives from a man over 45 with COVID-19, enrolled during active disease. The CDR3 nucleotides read TGTGCCAGTAGTACCGGGACAGGGATATTTGGAAACACCATATATTTT. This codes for CASSTGTGIFGNTIYF.